This TCR beta chain was sequenced for a study of shared clonotypes between healthy human individuals. The wider study: Researchers drew samples from two women and a few men aged 18 to 49.

The CDR3 has 17 residues. V trimming: 1 base; J trimming: 6 bases; junction bases outside the gene matches: 10. Germline CDR1 and CDR2: SGHVS and FQNEAQ. Donation came from healthy HIV-negative adults that had no recent acute infections or vaccinations. The donors were all Caucasian adults (living in Nashville, Tennessee). The repertoire was sequenced with immunoSEQ multiplex PCR; TCRdb's copy has only in-frame clones and lacks some. The sample consists of approximately 2,000,000 clones, just under 95% of them appearing once. Study findings and constraints: Unshared clonotypes carried lower generation probabilities than those common to all four donors.

Comment on this clone: What it binds is unknown.

Sequences were obtained from naive CD4+ T cells from PBMCs. The subset here: CD45RA+ positively selected. This clonotype was sampled from a young man in good health. Some clones in this sample may be carry-over from other donors' samples. V is TRBV7-8 and J is TRBJ2-1; 9 bases are shared with TRBD2. CDR3 protein: CASSLVLAGLGGNEQFF. For the CDR3, the DNA is TGTGCCAGCAGCTTAGTGCTAGCGGGATTGGGCGGCAATGAGCAGTTCTTC.